This is a list of T cell receptor beta chains from one sample in a study of identical twins. TCRdb ran MiXCR on the 5' RACE reads and lists one entry per CDR3 protein. The sample consists of hundreds of thousands of distinct CDR3 sequences, roughly 8% of them appearing once. In addition, the sample was reused for a study of yellow fever vaccine responses in identical twins.

Sequenced material: PBMCs. Every receptor here comes from a woman younger than 35 in good health. The CDR3 runs from the conserved cysteine through the conserved F or W. A D gene is named only where the DNA matches it firmly. Expanded clones get a size class; other rows say once, few or many, or leave the size out.

d_call j_call v_call clone_size cdr3_length cdr3_nt cdr3_aa
NA TRBJ2-5 TRBV29-1 many 13 TGCAGCGCTGACCTGGACAGATTAGAGACCCAGTACTTC CSADLDRLETQYF
NA TRBJ1-1 TRBV4-2 few 14 TGTGCCAGCAGTCCAGGGTCCCCGAACACTGAAGCTTTCTTT CASSPGSPNTEAFF
TRBD1 TRBJ2-7 TRBV20-1 few 15 TGCAGTGCTCTAAATCGGGACAGGGGGCTTTGGGAGCAGTACTTC CSALNRDRGLWEQYF
TRBD2 TRBJ2-5 TRBV6-2/TRBV6-3 few 14 TGTGCCACCGACGGGACTAGGATCCAAGAGACCCAGTACTTC CATDGTRIQETQYF
NA TRBJ2-3 TRBV29-1 few 14 TGCAGCGCCGCCGGAGGCCCCCTTGGAGATACGCAGTATTTT CSAAGGPLGDTQYF
NA TRBJ1-6 TRBV4-2 few 15 TGTGCCAGCAGCCAAGGCGAGACCTGGGCTTCACCCCTCCACTTT CASSQGETWASPLHF
NA TRBJ2-1 TRBV20-1 NA 15 TGCAGTGCTAGAGTGGGCCAGATGTCCTACAATGAGCAGTCCTTC CSARVGQMSYNEQSF
TRBD2 TRBJ2-3 TRBV27 few 18 TGTGCCAGCAGTTTCGGGCTAGCGGGAGGCCTGGGCACAGATACGCAGTATTTT CASSFGLAGGLGTDTQYF
TRBD2 TRBJ2-5 TRBV20-1 few 14 TGCAGTGCCATAAGCGGGGGGGCTTTAGAGACCCAGTACTTC CSAISGGALETQYF
NA TRBJ2-3 TRBV4-1 NA 16 TGCGCCAGCAGCCCGATTGGGGCAGGGGATGTTGATACGCAGTATTTT CASSPIGAGDVDTQYF
NA TRBJ2-5 TRBV2 NA 14 TGTGCCAGCAGTGAACAGACAGGACAAGAGACCCAGTACTTC CASSEQTGQETQYF
NA TRBJ1-1 TRBV29-1 few 13 TGCAGCGTTCAGGGGAGACTGAACACTGAAGCTTTCTTT CSVQGRLNTEAFF
NA TRBJ2-6 TRBV20-1 NA 15 TGCAGTGTTGGCAGCCCATCGGCTGGGGCCAACGTCCTGACTTTC CSVGSPSAGANVLTF
TRBD1 TRBJ2-7 TRBV19 NA 13 TGTGCCAGTAGTATAACAGGGGAGAGGGAGCAGTACTTC CASSITGEREQYF
NA TRBJ2-1 TRBV20-1 NA 12 TGCAGTGCTAGAGTGGGGGGTGGCGAGCAGTTCTTC CSARVGGGEQFF
NA TRBJ2-5 TRBV6-2/TRBV6-3 many 12 TGTGCCAGCAGTCGGGGAGTAGAGACCCAGTACTTC CASSRGVETQYF
TRBD2 TRBJ2-5 TRBV10-2 NA 14 TGCGCCAGCAGTGGACTAGCGGGGCAAGAGACCCAGTACTTC CASSGLAGQETQYF
NA TRBJ1-2 TRBV5-1 NA 14 TGCGCCAGCAGCTTCGCAGAAAGGTGGTATGGCTACACCTTC CASSFAERWYGYTF
NA TRBJ2-7 TRBV28 few 16 TGTGCCAGCAGTTTAATAAGGCCCGGGGGGCATGGCGAGCAGTACTTC CASSLIRPGGHGEQYF
NA TRBJ2-3 TRBV2 NA 14 TGTGCCAGCAGCTCGGTCAGGATCACAGATACGCAGTATTTT CASSSVRITDTQYF
TRBD1 TRBJ2-2 TRBV7-9 NA 14 TGTGCCAGCAGCCCCAACAGGGGGTCCGGGGAGCTGTTTTTT CASSPNRGSGELFF
NA TRBJ2-4 TRBV5-5 few 14 TGTGCCAGCAGCTTGAGCCTGGGTGTAAACATTCAGTACTTC CASSLSLGVNIQYF
TRBD1 TRBJ2-5 TRBV7-2 many 15 TGTGCCAGCAGTTCGGGGACAGGGGGAAGAGAGACCCAGTACTTC CASSSGTGGRETQYF
NA TRBJ2-7 TRBV21-1 NA 15 TGTGCCAGCAGCAAAGGCGCCAGCGGGGGTTGCGAGCAGTACTTC CASSKGASGGCEQYF
NA TRBJ2-3 TRBV5-1 few 14 TGCGCCAGCAGCTTCGGCCTTTCCACAGATACGCAGTATTTT CASSFGLSTDTQYF
NA TRBJ1-4 TRBV12-3/TRBV12-4 few 14 TGTGCCAGCAGTTTGGGGAGCGGCGGGGAAAAACTGTTTTTT CASSLGSGGEKLFF
TRBD1 TRBJ2-7 TRBV24-1 NA 14 TGTGCCACCAGTGATCCCGGGACAGGGTTCGAGCAGTACTTC CATSDPGTGFEQYF
NA TRBJ2-2 TRBV20-1 NA 16 TGCAGTTCCAGGGGGGGGGTCAGATCGAACACCGGGGAGCTGTTTTTT CSSRGGVRSNTGELFF
TRBD2 TRBJ2-7 TRBV27 NA 12 TGTGCCAGCAGTTTTACGGGGGGTAAGCAGTACTTC CASSFTGGKQYF
NA TRBJ2-7 TRBV5-1 few 15 TGCGCCAGCAGCTTGGCGGGGGTAGGGACCTACGAGCAGTACTTC CASSLAGVGTYEQYF
NA TRBJ2-1 TRBV29-1 few 12 TGCAGCGCTATTAAGAGCAACAATGAGCAGTTCTTC CSAIKSNNEQFF
TRBD2 TRBJ2-7 TRBV4-2 few 14 TGTGCCAGCAGCCCAGCGGGGACCACCTACGAGCAGTACTTC CASSPAGTTYEQYF
NA TRBJ2-7 TRBV28 many 14 TGTGCCAGCAGCTCTGGCGGCAGCTCCTACGAGCAGTACTTC CASSSGGSSYEQYF
NA TRBJ2-5 TRBV7-3 many 14 TGTGCCAGCAGCTTGGGTGGGAACCAAGAGACCCAGTACTTC CASSLGGNQETQYF
NA TRBJ2-7 TRBV5-1 many 14 TGCGCCAGCAGCTCTGACAGTCAACCCTACGAGCAGTACTTC CASSSDSQPYEQYF
TRBD2 TRBJ2-2 TRBV5-1 few 17 TGCGCCAGCAGCCCACGACTAGCGGGAGGCAGGACCGGGGAGCTGTTTTTT CASSPRLAGGRTGELFF
NA TRBJ2-7 TRBV6-5 NA 11 TGTGCCACCAAGCGCTCCTACGAGCAGTACTTC CATKRSYEQYF
TRBD1 TRBJ2-7 TRBV28 few 14 TGTGCCAGCAGTTTCGGGGACAGGGCGTACGAGCAGTACTTC CASSFGDRAYEQYF
NA TRBJ2-7 TRBV28 few 13 TGTGCCAGCACCCGACAGGCGTCCTACGAGCAGTACTTC CASTRQASYEQYF
NA TRBJ2-1 TRBV6-5 few 14 TGTGCCAGCAGTTACAGGCAGGGGCTAAATGAGCAGTTCTTC CASSYRQGLNEQFF
TRBD2 TRBJ2-3 TRBV7-9 NA 17 TGTGCCAGCAGCTTAGCCCCCTCCCGGGGGGGCACAGATACGCAGTATTTT CASSLAPSRGGTDTQYF
NA TRBJ2-3 TRBV10-3 few 15 TGTGCCATCAGTGAGTTGGGCGGAAACACAGATACGCAGTATTTT CAISELGGNTDTQYF
TRBD2 TRBJ2-7 TRBV20-1 few 13 TGCAGTGCTCCGGGACTAGCCTCCTACGAGCAGTACTTC CSAPGLASYEQYF
TRBD2 TRBJ2-7 TRBV7-9 many 14 TGTGCCAGCAGCAGAGCGGGACGGCGCTACGAGCAGTACTTC CASSRAGRRYEQYF
NA TRBJ1-4 TRBV5-1 few 14 TGCGCCAGCAGCTTGTCGACTCTTAATGAAAAACTGTTTTTT CASSLSTLNEKLFF
NA TRBJ2-7 TRBV9 few 15 TGTGCCAGCAGCGTAGACGGGGGGCCCTCCTACGAGCAGTACTTC CASSVDGGPSYEQYF
TRBD1 TRBJ1-6 TRBV20-1 NA 14 TGCAGTGCTAGAGGACAGGGGGCCAATTCACCCCTCCACTTT CSARGQGANSPLHF
NA TRBJ2-5 TRBV7-7 few 16 TGTGCTAGCAGCTTAGGCACGGTTTGGGGGGAAGAGACCCAGTACTTC CASSLGTVWGEETQYF
TRBD2 TRBJ2-7 TRBV6-5 few 13 TGTGCCAGCAGTTACCCCGACAGCGGGAGGCAGTACTTC CASSYPDSGRQYF
NA TRBJ2-7 TRBV15 few 13 TGTGCCACCAGCAGGGCCTCGGAGGGGGGGCAGTACTTC CATSRASEGGQYF
NA TRBJ1-3 TRBV2 few 13 TGTGCCAGCAGTGTGGGTGCTGGAAACACCATATATTTT CASSVGAGNTIYF
NA TRBJ2-7 TRBV9 NA 13 TGTGCCAGCAGCCCCCGCTTGGGCTACGAGCAGTACTTC CASSPRLGYEQYF
NA TRBJ2-7 TRBV11-2 NA 15 TGTGCCAGCAGCCTAACTGGGGCCCTAGGGGACGAGCAGTACTTC CASSLTGALGDEQYF
NA TRBJ1-4 TRBV7-9 NA 13 TGTGCCAGCAGCTATCGGGTGGGTGAAAAACTGTTTTTT CASSYRVGEKLFF
NA TRBJ1-5 TRBV7-2 many 15 TGTGCCAGCAGCTTACAGTCTCCTAGCAATCAGCCCCAGCATTTT CASSLQSPSNQPQHF
NA TRBJ2-1 TRBV7-7 few 13 TGTGCTAGCAGCTTATCGGCCCGCAATGAGCAGTTCTTC CASSLSARNEQFF
NA TRBJ2-7 TRBV29-1 NA 14 TGCAGCGTGAACGGAGGGCACAACCCCTACGAGCAGTACTTC CSVNGGHNPYEQYF
NA TRBJ2-3 TRBV7-2 many 14 TGTGCCAGCAGCGTAAACAGGGTAGAGGATACGCAGTATTTT CASSVNRVEDTQYF
NA TRBJ1-2 TRBV6-1 NA 14 TGTGCCAGCAGTCTGAAGGGGCAAGCCTATGGCTACACCTTC CASSLKGQAYGYTF